This is a list of T cell receptor beta chains from one sample in a study of cytomegalovirus exposure and HLA in healthy donors. This table comes from immunoSEQ multiplex PCR, and its TCRdb copy is limited to in-frame clones, with some not included. The sample contains some 220,000 clones, 80% to 90% of which appear only once. The sequencing input was PBMCs. Receptor source: a girl aged 2 to 9 in good health and CMV-seronegative. Each CDR3 is given with its conserved first and last residue. A D gene is named only where the DNA matches it firmly. Some rows mark clone size as missing; the rest say once, few, many or name a class of expanded clone.

V,size,D,J,DNA,CDR3
TRBV30,-,TRBD1,TRBJ1-3,TGTGCCTGGGGGGGACAGAGCTCTGGAAACACCATATATTTT,CAWGGQSSGNTIYF
TRBV6-4,-,TRBD2,TRBJ2-7,TGTGCCAGCAGTGGACTAGCGGGAGACGAGCAGTACTTC,CASSGLAGDEQYF
TRBV29-1,-,TRBD1,TRBJ2-7,TGCAGCGTTGAAGATCCATTGGGACAGATGGCCTACGAGCAGTACTTC,CSVEDPLGQMAYEQYF
TRBV11-3,-,-,TRBJ2-5,TGTGCCAGCAGCTTAGCGGGGACACAAGAGACCCAGTACTTC,CASSLAGTQETQYF
TRBV6-6,-,-,TRBJ1-1,TGTGCCAGCAGAGAACAGCTCGCGAACACTGAAGCTTTCTTT,CASREQLANTEAFF
TRBV27,-,-,TRBJ2-1,TGTGCCAGCACTAGGGGGGGCCCCAATGAGCAGTTCTTC,CASTRGGPNEQFF
TRBV6-5,-,-,TRBJ1-6,TGTGCCAGCAGTTACGAACGGGGTAATTCACCCCTCCACTTT,CASSYERGNSPLHF
TRBV5-1,-,TRBD1,TRBJ1-1,TGCGCCAGCAGCCAGGACAGGGGTAGGTCGGGAGCTTTCTTT,CASSQDRGRSGAFF
TRBV19,-,TRBD1,TRBJ2-7,TGTGCCAGTCGGCCCCCCACGGGACAGGGAGGCAACGAGCAGTACTTC,CASRPPTGQGGNEQYF
TRBV5-1,-,TRBD1,TRBJ1-2,TGCGCCAGCAGACCCGACCTCAGGGGGCTCACTAACTATGGCTACACCTTC,CASRPDLRGLTNYGYTF
TRBV2,-,TRBD2,TRBJ2-7,TGTGCCAGCAGTGAACTGGGGGAGGGTTACGAGCAGTACTTC,CASSELGEGYEQYF
TRBV7-9,-,TRBD1,TRBJ1-5,TGTGCCAGCACCACGTGGGACAGGGGATTCAATCAGCCCCAGCATTTT,CASTTWDRGFNQPQHF
TRBV6-5,once,TRBD1,TRBJ1-2,TGTGCCAGCAGTGGATCACAGGGGACCCAATATGGCTACACCTTC,CASSGSQGTQYGYTF
TRBV4-1,-,-,TRBJ2-2,TGCGCCAGCAGCCAAGATGTAACATCCGGGGAGCTGTTTTTT,CASSQDVTSGELFF
TRBV7-9,-,TRBD1,TRBJ2-7,TGTGCCAGCAGCTTAGACGGCAGGGGGCTGCTCTACGAGCAGTACTTC,CASSLDGRGLLYEQYF
TRBV30,-,-,TRBJ2-7,TGTGCCTGGAGTGCGACAGTTTCCTACGAGCAGTACTTC,CAWSATVSYEQYF
TRBV6-6,-,TRBD1,TRBJ1-2,TGTGCCAGCAGTTACCTTGCGTTACAGGGGGTCGGCTACACCTTC,CASSYLALQGVGYTF
TRBV30,-,TRBD2,TRBJ2-7,TGTGCCTGGACCGAGGGGACTAGCGGCACCTACGAGCAGTACTTC,CAWTEGTSGTYEQYF
TRBV6-5,-,TRBD2,TRBJ2-7,TGTGCCAGCAGTGCGGGAGCCCACTACGAGCAGTACTTC,CASSAGAHYEQYF
TRBV6-4,-,TRBD2,TRBJ2-3,TGTGCCAGCAGTGACAGGACTAGCGGGAGATTAGATACGCAGTATTTT,CASSDRTSGRLDTQYF
TRBV4-2,-,TRBD2,TRBJ2-1,TGTGCCAGCAGCCAAGATGGGAAAGCGGGGGGCCTCCCGGGCCATGAGCAGTTCTTC,CASSQDGKAGGLPGHEQFF
TRBV30,-,-,TRBJ2-7,TGTGCCTGGAGGGCAGGGGCGAATTACGAGCAGTACTTC,CAWRAGANYEQYF
TRBV7-2,-,-,TRBJ1-2,TGTGCCAGCAGCTTGGGCAGGGTGTATGGCTACACCTTC,CASSLGRVYGYTF
TRBV30,-,TRBD1,TRBJ1-2,TGTGCCTGGGTTCTCAGGGGGCGCGGGGGCTACACCTTC,CAWVLRGRGGYTF
TRBV11-2,-,TRBD1,TRBJ1-4,TGTGCCAGCAGCTTCCAGGGGGCGTATGAAAAACTGTTTTTT,CASSFQGAYEKLFF
TRBV19,-,TRBD1,TRBJ1-5,TGTGCCAGTACCGGGGACAGGGGGGGCAATCAGCCCCAGCATTTT,CASTGDRGGNQPQHF
TRBV29-1,-,TRBD1,TRBJ2-4,TGCAGCGTTCGTCGGGACAGGGCCCTAAACATTCAGTACTTC,CSVRRDRALNIQYF
TRBV14,once,-,TRBJ2-1,TGTGCCAGCAGCCGCGGACTATCACGCTCCTACAATGAGCAGTTCTTC,CASSRGLSRSYNEQFF
TRBV5-8,-,TRBD1,TRBJ1-4,TGTGCCAGCACCTTACGGGGACAGCCTAATGAAAAACTGTTTTTT,CASTLRGQPNEKLFF
TRBV7-6,-,TRBD2,TRBJ2-7,TGTGCCAGCGGGAGGGCCCCTTACGAGCAGTACTTC,CASGRAPYEQYF
TRBV19,-,-,TRBJ1-2,TGTGCCAGTAGTCCTGCCTCTACGGGCTACACCTTC,CASSPASTGYTF
TRBV6-1,-,TRBD1,TRBJ1-3,TGTGCCAGCAGAGCGACAGGGTACTCTGGAAACACCATATATTTT,CASRATGYSGNTIYF
TRBV7-9,-,-,TRBJ2-7,TGTGCCAGCAGCTTAGTTCCAGTCTCCTACGAGCAGTACTTC,CASSLVPVSYEQYF
TRBV7-9,-,TRBD1,TRBJ2-2,TGTTCCATCAAGACAGGGTCGAACACCGGGGAGCTGTTTTTT,CSIKTGSNTGELFF
TRBV5-1,few,-,TRBJ1-1,TGCGCCAGCAGCGCGTCCCAGGGGCGCGACTTCTTT,CASSASQGRDFF
TRBV5-1,-,-,TRBJ2-7,TGCGCCAGCAGACAGGATTACTACGAGCAGTACTTC,CASRQDYYEQYF
TRBV7-2,-,-,TRBJ1-5,TGTGCCAGCAGCTCAAGCGGGGATCAGCCCCAGCATTTT,CASSSSGDQPQHF
TRBV11-2,-,TRBD2,TRBJ2-7,TGTGCCAGCAGCCCAACAGCGGGGGGTACCTACGAGCAGTACTTC,CASSPTAGGTYEQYF
TRBV6-6,-,-,TRBJ2-5,TGTGCCAGCAGCCCCCGGACAGCCCAAGAGACCCAGTACTTC,CASSPRTAQETQYF
TRBV30,-,-,TRBJ1-6,TGTGCCTGGAGTGTACGGCGGGTCTCCTATAATTCACCCCTCCACTTT,CAWSVRRVSYNSPLHF
TRBV5-4,-,-,TRBJ1-1,TGTGCCAGCAGCTTGGCCGGGGGGGGAAACACTGAAGCTTTCTTT,CASSLAGGGNTEAFF
TRBV9,-,-,TRBJ2-5,TGTGCCAGCAGCCCCAGTGGTGGGGGGGAGACCCAGTACTTC,CASSPSGGGETQYF
TRBV7-9,-,-,TRBJ1-3,TGTGCCAGCAGCTTAGTCGAGAGCTCTGGAAACACCATATATTTT,CASSLVESSGNTIYF
TRBV6-5,-,TRBD1,TRBJ2-2,TGTGCCGGAAGGACAGGGGCCACCGGGGAGCTGTTTTTT,CAGRTGATGELFF
TRBV6-6,few,-,TRBJ2-1,TGTGCCAGCAGTATGGGGGGTGAGCAGTTCTTC,CASSMGGEQFF
TRBV11-2,-,TRBD2,TRBJ2-7,TGTGCCAGCAGCCTAGGGGGACTAGGTTACGAGCAGTACTTC,CASSLGGLGYEQYF
TRBV5-1,-,TRBD1,TRBJ1-2,TGCGCCAGCAGCTGGGACAGGGGGATCTATGGCTACACCTTC,CASSWDRGIYGYTF
TRBV13,-,-,TRBJ2-1,TGTGCCAGCAGCCCATCATGGAGCTTAAGGAAGTTCTTC,CASSPSWSLRKFF
TRBV5-4,-,TRBD2,TRBJ2-1,TGTGCCAGCAGCTTGGGTAGCGGGGCCCCGTACAATGAGCAGTTCTTC,CASSLGSGAPYNEQFF